This note documents a single T cell receptor beta chain sequence. The antigen is not known. Germline and junction disagree at one end, which may indicate a read error. The immunoSEQ assay was v3. TCRdb keeps only in-frame clones here, not all; method: immunoSEQ multiplex PCR. The table lists approximately 22,000 clones, over 70% of them singletons. The data were obtained in a study of TIL therapy for anti-PD-1-resistant metastatic lung cancer. Study-level information: Tumors had a median PD-L1 proportion score of about 6%.

Study-wide points: The baseline peripheral repertoire was partially replaced by infused TIL clonotypes that later decayed.

CDR1 LNHNV and CDR2 YYDKDF come from the germline V gene (reference sequence). The CDR3 has 13 residues. Documented time point: pre-treatment sample, taken before nivolumab and TIL therapy. The sequence was obtained from a person aged 30 to 80 with non-small cell lung cancer. The gene calls are TRBV15 and TRBJ1-4; tentative D call: TRBD1 (5 bases). Here the sequenced sample was blood, taken at baseline. The CDR3 DNA is TGTGCCACCGGCAGGGCACCGAATGAAAAACTGTTTTTT. Translation gives CATGRAPNEKLFF. Drawing the rest from reference TRBV15 and TRBJ1-4, the complete variable domain is DAMVIQNPRYQVTQFGKPVTLSCSQTLNHNVMYWYQQKSSQAPKLLFHYYDKDFNNEADTPDNFQSRRPNTSFCFLDIRSPGLGDTAMYLCATGRAPNEKLFFGSGTQLSVL.